The source of this TCR beta chain is a study of T-cell reconstitution after alpha-beta-depleted transplantation in children (TCRdb year 2016). Study-level background: Using TCR repertoire profiling, the study quantitatively followed how T-cell immune reconstitution unfolded in children after TCRalphabeta/CD19-depleted allogeneic hematopoietic cell transplantation. What the authors observed across the whole study: Hyperexpanded clone frequencies declined over subsequent months; after one year, T-cell counts and TCRbeta diversity were mostly attributed to newly produced T cells. The high TCRbeta diversity at day 60 in some patients was ascribed to recipient T cells and intrathymic progenitors that had survived conditioning. The apparently early recovery of alphabetaT-cell counts about two months after transplant reportedly depended on only several hundred rapidly expanded clones that came from non-depleted graft cells.

The sample's treatment or condition label, decoded: allogeneic hematopoietic cell transplantation with graft depleted of TCRalphabeta T cells and CD19 B cells. Transplant recipients were children who received TCRalphabeta/CD19-depleted allogeneic hematopoietic cell grafts. This clonotype was counted at least ten times. This clone's antigen is unknown. No base qualities exist here, and no much larger clone lies one base off it. The junction carries 14 bases between V and J, which are trimmed by 5 bases and 3 bases respectively. The CDR3 covers 13 residues, taking in both the cysteine and the phenylalanine. The DNA shown is the 39-base CDR3, in frame from base 1. CDR1 and CDR2, per the germline V gene (reference sequence), are DFQATT and SNEGSKA. Receptors were amplified or captured by PCR. Sequencer: Illumina HiSeq 2500. To normalize quantification of the TCRbeta repertoire, the TCR libraries were built with molecular barcoding that relied on unique molecular identifiers. The raw public reads went through TCRdb reprocessing: fastp at Q25, MiXCR clone calling, in-frame beta chains kept. For every CDR3 protein sequence, its rows merge into one entry that carries the most common genes and DNA. This sample has over 200,000 distinct CDR3 sequences in its table, and roughly 8.1% of those were observed once. Approximately 40% of the sample lies in the top ten.

Sequenced material: PBMCs, mostly from graft donor cells, taken 360 days after TCRalphabeta/CD19-depleted stem cell transplant. Here the chain combines TRBV20-1 and TRBJ2-7; the D region may be TRBD1 or TRBD2, each matching 5 bases equally. This TCR was recovered from a male patient aged 2-10 years who had a stem cell transplant for acute myeloid leukemia, so the T cells may come from the graft donor. The CDR3 is CSAGDQTNYEQYF. The sequenced DNA: TGCAGTGCTGGGGACCAAACCAACTACGAGCAGTACTTC.